Following are 7 T cell receptor beta chains from one sample sequenced in a study of T cell changes during pregnancy in multiple sclerosis. Here immunoSEQ multiplex PCR was the method, and the copy in TCRdb shows in-frame clones only, minus some. The data hold 30,000 to 40,000 clones, with around 92% observed a single time. Sequences were derived from CD8+ T cells from peripheral blood mononuclear cells, sampled in the third trimester of pregnancy. The receptors were sampled from a female donor with multiple sclerosis, enrolled in a pregnancy study.

V and J are TRBV9 and TRBJ2-7; D may be TRBD2 (5 bases). The CDR3 has 14 residues. Germline values: CDR1 SGDLS, CDR2 YYNGEE. V lost 0 bases and J lost 2, with 9 bases in between. CDR3 sequence (DNA): TGTGCCAGCAGCGTAGAGAGGGTGCCCTACGAGCAGTACTTC. Its translation: CASSVERVPYEQYF.

The genes are TRBV11-2 and TRBJ2-5, with 7 nucleotides matching TRBD2. The CDR3 totals 18 residues. Germline CDR1 is SGHAT and CDR2 is FQNNGV. V was pared by 2 bases and J by 2 bases, with 14 bases of the junction left unmatched. Here the CDR3 reads CASSLWSRGRAGQETQYF. For the CDR3, the DNA is TGTGCCAGCAGCTTATGGTCCCGGGGGAGGGCAGGGCAAGAGACCCAGTACTTC.

The rearrangement uses TRBV13 and TRBJ1-3; the D gene is possibly TRBD1 (5 bases). CDR1 is PRHDT, CDR2 FYEKMQ, per germline (reference sequence). There are 17 residues in the CDR3. Trimming removed 5 bases from V and 0 bases from J, with 17 bases in between. The CDR3 sequence: CASSPRLQGASGNTIYF. The CDR3 DNA is TGTGCCAGCAGCCCCCGGCTGCAGGGCGCCTCTGGAAACACCATATATTTT.

The V and J genes are TRBV5-1 and TRBJ2-7, with 7 nucleotides matching TRBD1. V was clipped by 0 bases and J by 2 bases; unmatched bases: 11. CDR3 length equals 17 residues. Germline V gene data show CDR1 as SGHRS and CDR2 as YFSETQ. The CDR3 reads CASSLDETGPGTYEQYF. CDR3 nucleotide sequence: TGCGCCAGCAGCTTGGACGAGACAGGGCCTGGGACCTACGAGCAGTACTTC.

The V and J genes are TRBV2 and TRBJ2-3; possible D gene TRBD2, 5 bases. V was cut by 8 bases and J by 2 bases, with 20 bases left in between. Germline CDR1 and CDR2: SNHLY and FYNNEI. The CDR3 length is 16 residues. The CDR3 sequence is CASEHRDYAYTDTQYF. Here the CDR3 DNA reads TGTGCCAGCGAGCATCGAGACTACGCATACACAGATACGCAGTATTTT.

The chain carries TRBV15 and TRBJ2-5; D is possibly TRBD2 (5 bases). Germline V lookup: CDR1 LNHNV, CDR2 YYDKDF (reference sequence). CDR3 length: 12 residues. Trimming took off 3 bases at V and 10 bases at J, with 12 bases between the two ends. The CDR3 nucleotides are TGTGCCACCAGCAGCTCGTTCGGGGACCAGTACTTC. It is translated as CATSSSFGDQYF.

The rearrangement uses TRBV2 and TRBJ2-5; TRBD2 aligns across 13 bases. This CDR3 spans 14 amino acids. V dropped 6 bases and J dropped 5; count of bases not matched to a gene: 3. The V gene's germline CDR1 is SNHLY and CDR2 FYNNEI. The CDR3 nucleotides read TGTGCCAGCAGGACTAGCGGGGGGAGGGAGACCCAGTACTTC. This codes for CASRTSGGRETQYF. The whole variable domain, filled in from reference TRBV2 and TRBJ2-5, reads EPEVTQTPSHQVTQMGQEVILRCVPISNHLYFYWYRQILGQKVEFLVSFYNNEISEKSEIFDDQFSVERPDGSNFTLKIRSTKLEDSAMYFCASRTSGGRETQYFGPGTRLLVL.